This T cell receptor beta chain was retrieved from a study of technical replicates of blood from several donors. The V and J ends lost 7 bases and 13 bases respectively, with 16 bases between them. The CDR3 length is 10 residues. The germline CDR1 and CDR2 sequences are SQVTM and ANQGSEA. This clone appeared a single time. Some clones are missing from TCRdb's copy, which holds only in-frame ones; the method was immunoSEQ multiplex PCR. The sample includes under 85,000 clones, almost 98% seen only once; the top ten take more than 0.15%. The source material was T cells isolated from PBMCs. The chain is built from TRBV29-1 and TRBJ1-2, with D uncertain. The receptor was isolated from a human donor in good health. The CDR3 DNA sequence: TGCAGCGCTGACCCCGAGCATTTCACCTTC. This codes for CSADPEHFTF.